This T cell receptor beta chain was sequenced during a study of human thymus T cells. The study used thymus tissue resected during corrective heart surgery. Data came from immunoSEQ multiplex PCR; TCRdb stores just in-frame clones and leaves some out. The table shows around 130,000 clones, with around 94% occurring only once. The CDR3 loop spans 15 amino acids. The ends were cut back, 7 bases at V and 4 bases at J, with 16 bases in the middle. CDR1 MNHNS and CDR2 SASEGT come from the germline V gene. Sequencing was done on a sample of thymus tissue. This TCR derives from a boy younger than two with a congenital heart defect but otherwise immunologically healthy. This sequence joins TRBV6-1 and TRBJ1-4; a possible D gene is TRBD1 (5 bases). CDR3 nucleotide sequence: TGTGCCAGCACCCTCGACAGCCACTTTAATGAAAAACTGTTTTTT. Translation: CASTLDSHFNEKLFF.